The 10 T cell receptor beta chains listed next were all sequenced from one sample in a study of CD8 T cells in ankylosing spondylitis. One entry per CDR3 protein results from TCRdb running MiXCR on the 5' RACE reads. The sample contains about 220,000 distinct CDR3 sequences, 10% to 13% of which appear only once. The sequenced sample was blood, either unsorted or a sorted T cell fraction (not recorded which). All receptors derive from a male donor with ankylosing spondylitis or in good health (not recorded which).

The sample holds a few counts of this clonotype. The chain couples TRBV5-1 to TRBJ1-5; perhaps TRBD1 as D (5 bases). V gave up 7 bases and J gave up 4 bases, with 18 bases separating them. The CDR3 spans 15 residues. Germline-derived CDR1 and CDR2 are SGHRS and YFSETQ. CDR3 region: CASRRAPGPNQPQHF. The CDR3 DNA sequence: TGCGCCAGCCGTCGGGCTCCGGGACCAAATCAGCCCCAGCATTTT.

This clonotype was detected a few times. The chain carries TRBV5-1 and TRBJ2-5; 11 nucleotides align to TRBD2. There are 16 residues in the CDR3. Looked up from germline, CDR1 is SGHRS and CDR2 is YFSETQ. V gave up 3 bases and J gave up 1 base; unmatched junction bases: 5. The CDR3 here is CASSSLAGGSQETQYF. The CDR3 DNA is TGCGCCAGCAGCTCCCTAGCGGGGGGTTCCCAAGAGACCCAGTACTTC.

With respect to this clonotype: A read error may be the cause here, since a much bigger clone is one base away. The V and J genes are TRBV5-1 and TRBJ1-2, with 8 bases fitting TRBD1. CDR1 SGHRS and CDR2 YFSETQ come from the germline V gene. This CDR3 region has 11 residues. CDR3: CASRTGYGDTF. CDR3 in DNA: TGCGCCAGCCGGACAGGGTATGGCGACACCTTC.

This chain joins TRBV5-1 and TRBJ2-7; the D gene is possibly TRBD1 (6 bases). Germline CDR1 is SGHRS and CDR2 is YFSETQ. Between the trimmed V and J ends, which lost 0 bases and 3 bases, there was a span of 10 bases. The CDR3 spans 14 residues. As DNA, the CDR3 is TGCGCCAGCAGCTTGGACGGACAGATCTACGAGCAGTACTTC. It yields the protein CASSLDGQIYEQYF.

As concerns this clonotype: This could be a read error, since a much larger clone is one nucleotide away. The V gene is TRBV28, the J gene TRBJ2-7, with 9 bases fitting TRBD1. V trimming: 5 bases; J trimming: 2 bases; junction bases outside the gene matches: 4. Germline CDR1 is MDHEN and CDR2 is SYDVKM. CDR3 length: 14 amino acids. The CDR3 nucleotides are TGTGCCAGCAGTAGACAGGGGGAAACCTACGAGCAGTACTTC. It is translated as CASSRQGETYEQYF.

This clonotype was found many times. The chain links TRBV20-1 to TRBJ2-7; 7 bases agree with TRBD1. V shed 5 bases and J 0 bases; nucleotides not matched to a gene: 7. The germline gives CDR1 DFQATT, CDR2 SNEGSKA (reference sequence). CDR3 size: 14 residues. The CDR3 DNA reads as TGCAGTGCTCCCGGGACAGTGGACTCCTACGAGCAGTACTTC. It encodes CSAPGTVDSYEQYF.

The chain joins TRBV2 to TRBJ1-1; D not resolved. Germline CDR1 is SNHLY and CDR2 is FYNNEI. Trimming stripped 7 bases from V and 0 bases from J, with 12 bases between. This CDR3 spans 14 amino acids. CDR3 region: CASTKGLMNTEAFF. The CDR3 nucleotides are TGTGCCAGCACCAAAGGCCTTATGAACACTGAAGCTTTCTTT.

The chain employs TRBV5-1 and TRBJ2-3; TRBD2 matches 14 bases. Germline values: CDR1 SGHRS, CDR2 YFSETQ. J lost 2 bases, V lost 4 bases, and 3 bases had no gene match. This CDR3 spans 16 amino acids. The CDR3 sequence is CASSGTSGGFTDTQYF. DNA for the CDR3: TGCGCCAGCAGCGGGACTAGCGGGGGATTCACAGATACGCAGTATTTT.

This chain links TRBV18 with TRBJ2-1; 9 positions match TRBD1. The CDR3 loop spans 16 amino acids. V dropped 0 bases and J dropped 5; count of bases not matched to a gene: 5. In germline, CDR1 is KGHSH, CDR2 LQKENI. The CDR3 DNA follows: TGTGCCAGCTCACCACCGGGACAGGGACTTAACAATGAGCAGTTCTTC. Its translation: CASSPPGQGLNNEQFF.

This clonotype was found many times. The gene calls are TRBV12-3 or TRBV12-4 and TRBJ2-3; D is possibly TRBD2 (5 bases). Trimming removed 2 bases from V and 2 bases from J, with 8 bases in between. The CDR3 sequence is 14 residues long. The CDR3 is CASSLSAVTDTQYF. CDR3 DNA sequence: TGTGCCAGCAGTTTATCAGCGGTCACAGATACGCAGTATTTT.